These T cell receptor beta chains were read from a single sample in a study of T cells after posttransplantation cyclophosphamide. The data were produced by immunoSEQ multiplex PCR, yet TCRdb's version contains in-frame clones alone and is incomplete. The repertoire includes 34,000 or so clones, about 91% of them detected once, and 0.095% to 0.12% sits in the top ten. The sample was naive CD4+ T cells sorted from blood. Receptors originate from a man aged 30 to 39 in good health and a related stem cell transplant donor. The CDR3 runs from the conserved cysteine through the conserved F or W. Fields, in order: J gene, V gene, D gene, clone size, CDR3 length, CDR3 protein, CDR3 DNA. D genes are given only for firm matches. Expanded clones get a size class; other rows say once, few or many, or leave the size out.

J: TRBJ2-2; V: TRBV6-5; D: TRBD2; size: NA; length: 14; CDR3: CASVGGTRAGELFF; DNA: TGTGCCAGCGTGGGGGGGACTCGGGCCGGGGAGCTGTTTTTT
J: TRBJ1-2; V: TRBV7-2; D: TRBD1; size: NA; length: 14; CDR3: CASSHRDRGYGYTF; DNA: TGTGCCAGCAGCCACCGGGACAGGGGCTATGGCTACACCTTC
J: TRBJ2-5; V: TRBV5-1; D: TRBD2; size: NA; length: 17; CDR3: CASSFGTSGGFQETQYF; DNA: TGCGCCAGCAGCTTTGGCACTAGCGGGGGATTTCAAGAGACCCAGTACTTC
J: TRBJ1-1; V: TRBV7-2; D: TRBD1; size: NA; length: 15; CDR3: CASSPRDRDFTEAFF; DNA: TGTGCCAGCAGCCCACGGGACAGAGACTTCACTGAAGCTTTCTTT
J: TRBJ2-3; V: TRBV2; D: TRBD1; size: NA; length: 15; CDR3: CASSEQGVGTDTQYF; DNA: TGTGCCAGCAGTGAACAGGGGGTGGGCACAGATACGCAGTATTTT
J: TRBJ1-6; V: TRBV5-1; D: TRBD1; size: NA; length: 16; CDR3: CASSPGQVSYNSPLHF; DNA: TGCGCCAGCAGCCCGGGACAGGTCTCCTATAATTCACCCCTCCACTTT
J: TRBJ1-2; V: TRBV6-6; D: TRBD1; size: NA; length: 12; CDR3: CASSRDSEGYTF; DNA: TGTGCCAGCAGTCGGGACAGTGAGGGCTACACCTTC
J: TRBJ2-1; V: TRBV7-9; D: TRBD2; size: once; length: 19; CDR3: CASSLDVSLAGPGYNEQFF; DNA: TGTGCCAGCAGCTTAGATGTAAGTCTAGCGGGACCCGGATACAATGAGCAGTTCTTC
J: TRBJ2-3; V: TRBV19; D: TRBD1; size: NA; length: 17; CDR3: CASSIDSGTGSTDTQYF; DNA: TGTGCCAGTAGTATAGATTCCGGGACAGGAAGCACAGATACGCAGTATTTT
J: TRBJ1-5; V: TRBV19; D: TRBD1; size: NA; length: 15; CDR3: CASSVDREGNQPQHF; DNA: TGTGCCAGTAGTGTGGACAGGGAAGGCAATCAGCCCCAGCATTTT
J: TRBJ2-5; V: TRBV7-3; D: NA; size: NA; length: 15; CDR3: CASSLGRAGQETQYF; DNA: TGTGCCAGCAGCTTGGGCAGGGCTGGCCAAGAGACCCAGTACTTC
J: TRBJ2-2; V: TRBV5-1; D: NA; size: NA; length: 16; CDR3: CASSWRTSANTGELFF; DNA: TGCGCCAGCAGCTGGAGGACGTCCGCGAACACCGGGGAGCTGTTTTTT
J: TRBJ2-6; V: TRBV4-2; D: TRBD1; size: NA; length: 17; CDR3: CASSKKGQGSGANVLTF; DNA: TGTGCCAGCAGCAAAAAAGGACAGGGTTCGGGGGCCAACGTCCTGACTTTC
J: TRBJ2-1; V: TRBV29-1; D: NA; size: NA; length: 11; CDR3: CSVGQGNEQFF; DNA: TGCAGCGTTGGGCAGGGAAATGAGCAGTTCTTC
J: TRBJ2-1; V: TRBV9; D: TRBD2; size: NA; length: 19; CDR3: CASSVGGLLAGGLRNEQFF; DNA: TGTGCCAGCAGCGTAGGGGGCTTGCTAGCGGGGGGGCTCAGGAATGAGCAGTTCTTC
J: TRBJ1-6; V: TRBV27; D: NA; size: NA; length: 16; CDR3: CASRVYQGPRNSPLHF; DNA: TGTGCCAGCAGAGTTTATCAGGGGCCACGGAATTCACCCCTCCACTTT
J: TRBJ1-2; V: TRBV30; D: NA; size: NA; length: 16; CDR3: CAWKRVSYRKTYGYTF; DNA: TGTGCCTGGAAGCGCGTGAGTTATAGAAAGACCTATGGCTACACCTTC
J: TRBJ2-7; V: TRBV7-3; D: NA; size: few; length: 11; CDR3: CASSVRSGTFF; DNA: TGTGCCAGCAGTGTGAGAAGCGGTACCTTCTTC
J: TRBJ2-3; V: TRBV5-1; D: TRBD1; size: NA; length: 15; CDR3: CASSFGTGVTDTQYF; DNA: TGCGCCAGCAGCTTCGGGACAGGGGTCACAGATACGCAGTATTTT
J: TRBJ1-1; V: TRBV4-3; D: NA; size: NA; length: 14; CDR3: CASSQARTATEAFF; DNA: TGCGCCAGCAGCCAGGCCAGGACAGCCACTGAAGCTTTCTTT
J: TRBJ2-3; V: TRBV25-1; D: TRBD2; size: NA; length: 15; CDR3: CASGFLAGSADTQYF; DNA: TGTGCCAGCGGTTTCTTAGCGGGGAGTGCAGATACGCAGTATTTT
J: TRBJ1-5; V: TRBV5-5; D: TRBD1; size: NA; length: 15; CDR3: CASSRQGNLNQPQHF; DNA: TGTGCCAGCAGCCGACAGGGGAATTTGAATCAGCCCCAGCATTTT
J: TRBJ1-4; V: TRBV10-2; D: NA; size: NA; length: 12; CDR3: CASNNRNEKLFF; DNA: TGCGCCAGCAATAACAGGAATGAAAAACTGTTTTTT
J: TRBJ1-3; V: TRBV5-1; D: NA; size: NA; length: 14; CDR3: CASSLDGNGNTIYF; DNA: TGCGCCAGCAGCTTAGACGGGAATGGAAACACCATATATTTT
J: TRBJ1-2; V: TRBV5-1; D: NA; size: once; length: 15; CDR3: CASSLAGSSNYGYTF; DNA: TGCGCCAGCAGCTTGGCAGGATCCAGTAACTATGGCTACACCTTC
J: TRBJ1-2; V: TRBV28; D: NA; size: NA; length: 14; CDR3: CASTSGRGGYGYTF; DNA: TGTGCCAGCACCTCGGGCAGGGGTGGCTATGGCTACACCTTC
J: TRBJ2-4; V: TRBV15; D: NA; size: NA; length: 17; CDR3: CATSRDRSTLAKNIQYF; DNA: TGTGCCACCAGCAGAGATAGGAGCACTCTAGCCAAAAACATTCAGTACTTC
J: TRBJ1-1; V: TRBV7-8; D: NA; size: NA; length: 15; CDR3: CASSLINTGNTEAFF; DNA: TGTGCCAGCAGCCTTATAAACACAGGGAACACTGAAGCTTTCTTT
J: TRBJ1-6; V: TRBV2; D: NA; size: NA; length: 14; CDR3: CASSVNTYNSPLHF; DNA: TGTGCCAGCAGTGTTAATACCTATAATTCACCCCTCCACTTT
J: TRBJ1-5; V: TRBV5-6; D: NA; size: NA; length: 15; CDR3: CASSLRGPGDQPQHF; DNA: TGTGCCAGCAGCTTGAGGGGACCAGGGGATCAGCCCCAGCATTTT
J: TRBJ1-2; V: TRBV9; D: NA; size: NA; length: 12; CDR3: CASSGREYGYTF; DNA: TGTGCCAGCAGCGGCCGGGAGTATGGCTACACCTTC
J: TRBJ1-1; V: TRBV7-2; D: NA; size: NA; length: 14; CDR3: CASSLRYRDTEAFF; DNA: TGTGCCAGCAGCTTAAGGTACAGAGACACTGAAGCTTTCTTT
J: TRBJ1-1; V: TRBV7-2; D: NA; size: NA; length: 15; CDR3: CASSSLGALGTEAFF; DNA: TGTGCCAGCAGCTCTTTGGGGGCCCTGGGGACTGAAGCTTTCTTT
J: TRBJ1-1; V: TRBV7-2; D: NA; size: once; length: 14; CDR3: CASSLEGRNTEAFF; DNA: TGTGCCAGCAGCTTAGAGGGGCGCAACACTGAAGCTTTCTTT
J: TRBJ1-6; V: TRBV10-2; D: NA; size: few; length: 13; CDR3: CATWDWNNSPLHF; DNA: TGCGCCACCTGGGACTGGAATAATTCACCCCTCCACTTT
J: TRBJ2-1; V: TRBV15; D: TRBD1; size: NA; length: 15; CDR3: CATSSGQGAFNEQFF; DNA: TGTGCCACCAGCAGTGGACAGGGGGCTTTCAATGAGCAGTTCTTC
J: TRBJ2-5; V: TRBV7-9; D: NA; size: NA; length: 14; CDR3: CASSSREYQETQYF; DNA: TGTGCCAGCAGCTCCCGGGAGTACCAAGAGACCCAGTACTTC
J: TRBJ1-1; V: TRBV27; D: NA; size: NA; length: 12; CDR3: CASSLIRGEAFF; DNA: TGTGCCAGCAGTTTAATCAGGGGCGAAGCTTTCTTT
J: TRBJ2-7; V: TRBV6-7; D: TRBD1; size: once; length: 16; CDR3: CASSYSTGIGLYEQYF; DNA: TGTGCCAGCAGTTACTCGACAGGGATAGGACTTTACGAGCAGTACTTC
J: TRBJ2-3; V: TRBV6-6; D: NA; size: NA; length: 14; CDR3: CASSPQGSTDTQYF; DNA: TGTGCCAGCAGTCCACAGGGCAGCACAGATACGCAGTATTTT
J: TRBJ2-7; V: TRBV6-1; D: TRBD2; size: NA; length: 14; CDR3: CASRDETSGYEQYF; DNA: TGTGCCAGCAGAGATGAGACTAGCGGCTACGAGCAGTACTTC
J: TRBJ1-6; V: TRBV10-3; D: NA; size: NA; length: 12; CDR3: CAIGQVNSPLHF; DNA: TGTGCCATCGGGCAAGTCAATTCACCCCTCCACTTT
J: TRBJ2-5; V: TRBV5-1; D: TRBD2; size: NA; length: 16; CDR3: CASSTTSGGTLLTQYF; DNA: TGCGCCAGCAGCACCACTAGCGGGGGAACCCTATTAACCCAGTACTTC
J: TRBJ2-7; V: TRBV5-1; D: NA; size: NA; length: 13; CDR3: CASSFTSSYEQYF; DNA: TGCGCCAGCAGCTTCACGAGTTCCTACGAGCAGTACTTC
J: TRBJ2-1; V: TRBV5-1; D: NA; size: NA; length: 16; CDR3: CASSLVSGSSYNEQFF; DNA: TGCGCCAGCAGCTTGGTTTCCGGGAGCTCCTACAATGAGCAGTTCTTC
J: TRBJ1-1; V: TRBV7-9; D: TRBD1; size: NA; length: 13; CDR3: CASMRQGGTEAFF; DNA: TGTGCCAGCATGCGACAGGGGGGGACTGAAGCTTTCTTT
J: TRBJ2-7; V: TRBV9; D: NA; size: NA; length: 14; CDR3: CASSVEAGSYEQYF; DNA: TGTGCCAGCAGCGTAGAGGCAGGGTCCTACGAGCAGTACTTC
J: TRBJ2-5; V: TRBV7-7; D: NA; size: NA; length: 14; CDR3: CASSLGGVGETQYF; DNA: TGTGCCAGCAGCTTAGGGGGCGTGGGAGAGACCCAGTACTTC
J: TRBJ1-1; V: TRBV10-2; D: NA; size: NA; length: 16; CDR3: CASTGGGGWYNTEAFF; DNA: TGCGCCAGCACGGGGGGCGGGGGGTGGTATAACACTGAAGCTTTCTTT
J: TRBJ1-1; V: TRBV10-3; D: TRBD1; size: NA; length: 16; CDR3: CAISQFSGQGGTEAFF; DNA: TGTGCCATCAGTCAGTTCTCCGGACAGGGAGGAACTGAAGCTTTCTTT
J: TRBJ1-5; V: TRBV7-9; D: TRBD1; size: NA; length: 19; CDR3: CASSSGRQGRFLSNQPQHF; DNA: TGTGCCAGCAGCTCAGGCAGACAGGGGCGGTTCCTTAGCAATCAGCCCCAGCATTTT
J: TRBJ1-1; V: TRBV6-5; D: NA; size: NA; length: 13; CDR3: CASRAGLETEAFF; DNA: TGTGCCAGCAGGGCGGGGCTAGAAACTGAAGCTTTCTTT
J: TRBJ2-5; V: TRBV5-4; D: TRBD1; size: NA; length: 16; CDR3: CASSPRDRSFQETQYF; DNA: TGTGCCAGCAGTCCGCGGGACAGGAGTTTTCAAGAGACCCAGTACTTC
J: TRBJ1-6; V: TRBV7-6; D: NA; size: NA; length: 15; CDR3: CASSLAPGRGSPLHF; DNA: TGTGCCAGCAGCTTAGCCCCCGGAAGGGGTTCACCCCTCCACTTT
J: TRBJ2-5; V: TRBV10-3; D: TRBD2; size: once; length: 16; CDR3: CAISAGGSELQETQYF; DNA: TGTGCCATCAGCGCCGGGGGGTCCGAACTCCAAGAGACCCAGTACTTC